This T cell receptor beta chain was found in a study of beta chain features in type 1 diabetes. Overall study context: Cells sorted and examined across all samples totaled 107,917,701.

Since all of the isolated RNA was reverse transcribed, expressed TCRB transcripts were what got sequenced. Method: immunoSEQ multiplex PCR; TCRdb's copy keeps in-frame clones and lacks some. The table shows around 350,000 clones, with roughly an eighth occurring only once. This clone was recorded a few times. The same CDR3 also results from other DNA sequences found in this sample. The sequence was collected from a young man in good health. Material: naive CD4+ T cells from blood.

The CDR3 DNA follows: TGTGCCAGCAGCGTAGGGCGGGGGGGCACAGATACGCAGTATTTT. Residues: CASSVGRGGTDTQYF. This chain links TRBV9 with TRBJ2-3; 8 nucleotides line up with TRBD2. CDR3 length: 15 amino acids. The ends lost 0 bases at V and 1 base at J; junction bases unmatched: 1. Germline CDR1 SGDLS, CDR2 YYNGEE.